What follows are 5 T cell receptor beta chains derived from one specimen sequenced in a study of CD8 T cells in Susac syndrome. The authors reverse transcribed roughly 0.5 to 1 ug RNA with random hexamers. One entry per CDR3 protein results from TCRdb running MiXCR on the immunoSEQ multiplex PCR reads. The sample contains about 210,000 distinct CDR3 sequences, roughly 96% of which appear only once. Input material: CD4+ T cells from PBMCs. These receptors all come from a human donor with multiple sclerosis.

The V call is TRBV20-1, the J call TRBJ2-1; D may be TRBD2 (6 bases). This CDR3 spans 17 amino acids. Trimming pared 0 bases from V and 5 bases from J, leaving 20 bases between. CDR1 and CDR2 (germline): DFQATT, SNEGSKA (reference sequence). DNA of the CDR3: TGCAGTGCTAGAGATTTCGGAGGCGGCGGGGCCCACAATGAGCAGTTCTTC. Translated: CSARDFGGGGAHNEQFF.

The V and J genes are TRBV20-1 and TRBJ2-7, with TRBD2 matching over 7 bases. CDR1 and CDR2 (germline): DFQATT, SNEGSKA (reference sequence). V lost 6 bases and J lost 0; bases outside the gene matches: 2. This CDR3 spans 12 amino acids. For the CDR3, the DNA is TGCAGTGCCCCGGGGGGCTCCTACGAGCAGTACTTC. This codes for CSAPGGSYEQYF.

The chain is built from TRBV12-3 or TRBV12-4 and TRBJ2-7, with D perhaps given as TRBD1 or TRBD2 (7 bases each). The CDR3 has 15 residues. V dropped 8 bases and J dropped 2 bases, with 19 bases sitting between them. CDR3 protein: CASGTRQGGTYEQYF. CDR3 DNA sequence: TGTGCCAGCGGTACGCGGCAGGGGGGGACCTACGAGCAGTACTTC.

This chain's CDR3 is CASSLGTTGSYEQYF. CDR3 bases: TGTGCCAGCAGCCTCGGGACTACCGGCTCCTACGAGCAGTACTTC. The rearrangement links TRBV28 to TRBJ2-7; TRBD2 matches 7 bases. The CDR3 sequence is 15 residues long. Trimming at V came to 6 bases and at J to 0 bases, leaving 8 bases not matched to a gene. Germline assignment: CDR1 MDHEN and CDR2 SYDVKM.

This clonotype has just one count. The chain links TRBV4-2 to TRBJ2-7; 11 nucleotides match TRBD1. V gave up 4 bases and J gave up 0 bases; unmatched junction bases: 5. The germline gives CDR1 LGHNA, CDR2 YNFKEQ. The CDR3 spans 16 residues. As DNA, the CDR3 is TGTGCCAGCAGCCCCGGGGACAGGGGGTTCTCCTACGAGCAGTACTTC. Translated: CASSPGDRGFSYEQYF.